Listed here are 31 T cell receptor beta chains from one sample, sequenced in a study of blood T cell repertoires in COVID-19. Repertoires were generated with immunoSEQ multiplex PCR, while TCRdb's copy carries only in-frame clones and drops some. The sample holds around 280,000 clones, around 87% seen once. Sequencing was performed on PBMCs or T cells enriched from blood (not recorded which). The receptor set was obtained from a woman between 18 and 29 years old with acute COVID-19.

The rearrangement links TRBV15 to TRBJ1-1; D unresolved. The germline gives CDR1 LNHNV, CDR2 YYDKDF (reference sequence). This CDR3 region has 12 residues. V lost 1 base, J lost 7 bases, and 7 bases lay in between. DNA of the CDR3: TGTGCCACCAGCAGAGTAAGGAGTGAAGCTTTCTTT. This translates into CATSRVRSEAFF.

V is TRBV15 and J is TRBJ1-4; possibly TRBD1 for D (6 bases). This CDR3 contains 18 residues. CDR1 LNHNV and CDR2 YYDKDF come from the germline V gene (reference sequence). Between the trimmed V and J ends, which lost 5 bases and 0 bases, there was a span of 19 bases. The CDR3 DNA sequence: TGTGCCACCAGCCGAGGGAGAGGGGGTGCTGCAACTAATGAAAAACTGTTTTTT. This gives the protein CATSRGRGGAATNEKLFF.

The chain has TRBV4-1 and TRBJ1-2, with D possibly TRBD1 on 5 matching bases. Germline loops: CDR1 MGHRA, CDR2 YSYEKL. The CDR3 loop spans 15 amino acids. Trimming pared 2 bases from V and 4 bases from J, leaving 14 bases between. The CDR3 spells CASSQTGGSAYGYTF. The DNA for the CDR3 is TGCGCCAGCAGCCAAACCGGGGGTTCTGCCTATGGCTACACCTTC.

The CDR3 here is CASSRLAQEGTYEQYF. CDR3 nucleotides: TGTGCCAGCAGTCGACTAGCCCAGGAGGGGACCTACGAGCAGTACTTC. The chain uses TRBV27 and TRBJ2-7; the match to TRBD2 covers 7 bases. The CDR3 has 16 amino acids. The germline gives CDR1 MNHEY, CDR2 SMNVEV (reference sequence). V lost 5 bases, J lost 2 bases, and 12 bases stayed unmatched.

This clone has more than one count but fewer than ten. The chain employs TRBV2 and TRBJ2-1, with 9 positions matching TRBD2. Germline V gene data show CDR1 as SNHLY and CDR2 as FYNNEI. After removal of 6 bases from V and 9 bases from J, the junction contained 3 bases not matched to a gene. The CDR3 is 12 amino acids. The CDR3: CASRIAGAEQFF. In nucleotides, the CDR3 is TGTGCCAGCAGGATAGCGGGAGCTGAGCAGTTCTTC.

The rearrangement uses TRBV6-5 and TRBJ2-1; D might be TRBD1 (5 bases). The CDR3 contains 15 residues. V lost 6 bases and J 4 bases, leaving 16 bases between the germline ends. From germline, CDR1 is MNHEY and CDR2 SVGAGI. As DNA, the CDR3 is TGTGCCAGCAGGAGACCTGTGGCAGGGTACAATGAGCAGTTCTTC. Translated, it gives CASRRPVAGYNEQFF.

The gene calls are TRBV4-1 and TRBJ2-7; TRBD2 matches 7 bases. After removal of 6 bases from V and 6 bases from J, the junction contained 2 bases not matched to a gene. Germline values: CDR1 MGHRA, CDR2 YSYEKL. The CDR3 runs to 11 residues. CDR3 protein: CASSASGEQYF. CDR3 DNA sequence: TGCGCCAGCAGTGCTAGCGGCGAGCAGTACTTC.

In its sample, this clone was seen once. The chain couples TRBV27 to TRBJ1-5; 8 nucleotides agree with TRBD1. The J segment lost 7 bases and the V segment lost 6 bases, leaving 8 bases of the junction unmatched. Germline V lookup: CDR1 MNHEY, CDR2 SMNVEV (reference sequence). The CDR3 covers 14 residues. The CDR3 protein is CASSMTGVGQPQHF. The CDR3 DNA reads as TGTGCCAGCAGCATGACAGGGGTCGGCCAGCCCCAGCATTTT.

This chain uses TRBV7-2 with TRBJ2-1; 8 nucleotides align to TRBD2. The CDR3 runs 15 residues. Germline assignment: CDR1 SGHTA and CDR2 FQGNSA. V was pared by 3 bases and J by 2 bases, with 3 bases of the junction left unmatched. CDR3 in DNA: TGTGCCAGCAGCTTCGAGCGGGAGCCCTACAATGAGCAGTTCTTC. Its protein is CASSFEREPYNEQFF.

The rearrangement uses TRBV27 and TRBJ2-1, with TRBD2 matching over 8 bases. Unmatched junction bases numbered 11, after V lost 4 bases and J lost 9 bases. Germline lookup yields CDR1 MNHEY and CDR2 SMNVEV (reference sequence). The CDR3 length is 15 residues. The CDR3 bases are TGTGCCAGCAGTTACAACGGGTTTAGCGGGGCTGAGCAGTTCTTC. Translating it yields CASSYNGFSGAEQFF.

The rearrangement joins TRBV30 to TRBJ1-2, with D hard to call. V lost 2 bases and J 3 bases, leaving 10 bases between the germline ends. This CDR3 has 13 amino acids. Per the germline V gene, CDR1 is GTSNPN and CDR2 is SVGIG (reference sequence). The CDR3 protein is CAWSRDTDYGYTF. The DNA of the CDR3 is TGTGCCTGGAGTAGAGACACCGACTATGGCTACACCTTC.

This rearrangement joins TRBV24-1 to TRBJ2-7; D gene ambiguous. Germline CDR1 and CDR2: KGHDR and SFDVKD. The ends were cut back, 5 bases at V and 3 bases at J, with 7 bases in the middle. The length of the CDR3 is 12 residues. The CDR3 bases are TGTGCCACCAGTGCATGGAGCTACGAGCAGTACTTC. The encoded protein is CATSAWSYEQYF.

The V gene is TRBV3-1 (or the pseudogene TRBV3-2), the J gene TRBJ1-4, with D uncertain. Germline V CDR1 and CDR2: LGHDT, YNNKEL (reference sequence). The V and J ends lost 5 bases and 2 bases respectively, with 18 bases between them. The CDR3 sequence is 17 residues long. CDR3 sequence reads: CASSSPTLPGTNEKLFF. In nucleotides, the CDR3 is TGTGCCAGCAGCAGTCCCACCCTTCCGGGGACTAATGAAAAACTGTTTTTT.

The chain couples TRBV28 to TRBJ2-7, with 12 bases matching TRBD2. CDR3 length: 14 residues. Germline CDR1 is MDHEN and CDR2 is SYDVKM. Trimming cost V 3 bases and J 6 bases; bases outside gene matches: 3. In nucleotides, the CDR3 is TGTGCCAGCAGTTTTCTAGCGGGAGGGGCCGAGCAGTACTTC. The encoded protein is CASSFLAGGAEQYF.

This CDR3 is CASSPGTDEQFF. CDR3 coding DNA: TGTGCCAGCTCACCCGGAACAGATGAGCAGTTCTTC. This chain uses TRBV18 with TRBJ2-1; D unresolved. Germline lookup yields CDR1 KGHSH and CDR2 LQKENI. CDR3 length: 12 amino acids. Between the trimmed V and J ends, which lost 3 bases and 8 bases, there was a span of 8 bases.

The V and J genes are TRBV6-5 and TRBJ2-3; a possible D gene is TRBD2 (5 bases). This CDR3 has 16 amino acids. Germline assignment: CDR1 MNHEY and CDR2 SVGAGI. V was cut by 0 bases and J by 2 bases, with 12 bases left in between. The CDR3 region is CASSYSTAVPTDTQYF. CDR3 DNA sequence: TGTGCCAGCAGTTACTCTACAGCGGTACCCACAGATACGCAGTATTTT.

The rearrangement uses TRBV5-4 and TRBJ2-1; TRBD2 aligns across 7 bases. J lost 8 bases, V lost 1 base, and 6 bases had no gene match. CDR3 length: 14 amino acids. The germline V gene encodes CDR1 SGHNT and CDR2 YYREEE (reference sequence). The CDR3 nucleotides read TGTGCCAGCAGCTTGCGTGCGGGAGAAGATGAGCAGTTCTTC. Protein: CASSLRAGEDEQFF.

This sequence joins TRBV5-5 and TRBJ1-2, with TRBD1 matching 7 bases. Germline loops: CDR1 SGHKS, CDR2 YYEKEE (reference sequence). Trimming removed 2 bases from V and 2 bases from J; junction bases left unmatched: 6. The CDR3 loop spans 15 amino acids. The CDR3 reads CASSFGDSDNYGYTF. CDR3 sequence (DNA): TGTGCCAGCAGCTTTGGGGACAGCGACAACTATGGCTACACCTTC.

The chain joins TRBV7-3 to TRBJ1-2; D not resolved. The CDR3 consists of 14 residues. The V and J ends lost 4 bases and 8 bases respectively, with 17 bases between them. In germline, CDR1 is SGHTA, CDR2 FQGTGA. The CDR3 is CASSSGGSSAGYTF. The CDR3 DNA is TGTGCCAGCAGCTCCGGCGGCAGCTCAGCGGGCTACACCTTC.

This chain joins TRBV27 and TRBJ2-7; a possible D gene is TRBD2 (5 bases). Deletions cut 6 bases from V and 2 bases from J, with 14 bases between. The CDR3 contains 14 residues. Germline-derived CDR1 and CDR2 are MNHEY and SMNVEV (reference sequence). The CDR3 loop reads CASRPSTGTYEQYF. The CDR3 DNA sequence: TGTGCCAGCAGACCTTCCACGGGGACCTACGAGCAGTACTTC.

The V call is TRBV5-4, the J call TRBJ2-7, with 9 bases lining up with TRBD1. The CDR3 length is 15 residues. V shed 5 bases and J 6 bases; nucleotides not matched to a gene: 12. CDR1 and CDR2 from the germline V gene are SGHNT and YYREEE (reference sequence). The DNA for the CDR3 is TGTGCCAGCAGTCGTCCCGGGACAGGGTTAGGCGAGCAGTACTTC. Translation gives CASSRPGTGLGEQYF.

This chain links TRBV5-1 with TRBJ1-4; 7 nucleotides line up with TRBD1. Trimming took 0 bases from V and 7 from J; bases not matched to a gene: 3. The CDR3 contains 14 residues. Germline-derived CDR1 and CDR2 are SGHRS and YFSETQ. CDR3 nucleotides: TGCGCCAGCAGCTTGGTACAGGGGAGTGAAAAACTGTTTTTT. It codes for CASSLVQGSEKLFF. The full variable domain, with the rest looked up from reference TRBV5-1 and TRBJ1-4, is KAGVTQTPRYLIKTRGQQVTLSCSPISGHRSVSWYQQTPGQGLQFLFEYFSETQRNKGNFPGRFSGRQFSNSRSEMNVSTLELGDSALYLCASSLVQGSEKLFFGSGTQLSVL.

The chain recombines TRBV7-3 with TRBJ1-3, with 10 bases identical to TRBD1. Germline CDR1 is SGHTA and CDR2 is FQGTGA. V lost 2 bases, J lost 7 bases, and 14 bases stayed unmatched. The CDR3 contains 18 residues. The CDR3 loop reads CASSLWAPKTGGRNTIYF. CDR3 nucleotide sequence: TGTGCCAGCAGCTTATGGGCCCCAAAGACAGGGGGCAGGAACACCATATATTTT.

The chain combines TRBV10-1 with TRBJ2-1, with 9 bases matching TRBD2. The V gene end was trimmed by 1 base and the J gene end by 4 bases; junction bases not matched to a gene: 2. CDR1 and CDR2 (germline): WNHNN, SYGVQD (reference sequence). There are 15 residues in the CDR3. CDR3 sequence reads: CASSEFSGGYNEQFF. CDR3 DNA: TGCGCCAGCAGTGAGTTCAGCGGGGGGTACAATGAGCAGTTCTTC.

The V call is TRBV6-5, the J call TRBJ2-7, with a weak D call TRBD1 (6 bases). Germline V gene sequence: CDR1 MNHEY, CDR2 SVGAGI. This CDR3 contains 13 residues. V was clipped by 10 bases and J by 4 bases, with 17 bases between them. CDR3 in amino acids: CATRAQGEYEQYF. CDR3 coding DNA: TGTGCCACCAGGGCACAGGGTGAGTACGAGCAGTACTTC.

CDR3 nucleotides: TGTGCCAGCAGCTCCCGGAATCAGCCCCAGCATTTT. Its protein product is CASSSRNQPQHF. This chain joins TRBV7-2 and TRBJ1-5; the D is unclear. Germline V gene sequence: CDR1 SGHTA, CDR2 FQGNSA. The V gene lost 4 bases and the J gene lost 4 bases, with 5 bases spanning the gap. CDR3 length: 12 amino acids. Combining the CDR3 with reference TRBV7-2 and TRBJ1-5 gives the whole variable domain GAGVSQSPSNKVTEKGKDVELRCDPISGHTALYWYRQSLGQGLEFLIYFQGNSAPDKSGLPSDRFSAERTGGSVSTLTIQRTQQEDSAVYLCASSSRNQPQHFGDGTRLSIL.

This clone was observed a single time. At the DNA level, this CDR3 is encoded by other sequences in the same sample as well. V and J are TRBV4-3 and TRBJ2-1, with D tentatively TRBD1 (5 bases). The germline gives CDR1 LGHNA, CDR2 YSLEER. This CDR3 spans 15 amino acids. Trimming pared 5 bases from V and 0 bases from J, leaving 11 bases between. CDR3: CASSLGASSYNEQFF. CDR3 sequence (DNA): TGCGCCAGCAGCTTAGGGGCGAGCTCCTACAATGAGCAGTTCTTC.

Only one count was recorded for this clone. This rearrangement joins TRBV7-8 to TRBJ2-7, with TRBD2 identical over 8 bases. This CDR3 spans 16 amino acids. CDR1 and CDR2 from the germline V gene are SGHVS and FQNEAQ. The V gene end was trimmed by 5 bases and the J gene end by 0 bases; junction bases not matched to a gene: 9. The CDR3 sequence is CASSPGRGASSYEQYF. CDR3 bases: TGTGCCAGCAGCCCCGGGAGGGGGGCTAGCTCCTACGAGCAGTACTTC.

Worth noting for this clone: This sample also contains other DNA sequences that code for the same CDR3. The genes are TRBV5-4 and TRBJ2-1, with 8 bases fitting TRBD2. The CDR3 consists of 15 residues. Germline loops: CDR1 SGHNT, CDR2 YYREEE (reference sequence). V dropped 0 bases and J dropped 7; count of bases not matched to a gene: 6. DNA for the CDR3: TGTGCCAGCAGCTTGGGTAGCGGGGTCCATAATGAGCAGTTCTTC. Amino acid sequence: CASSLGSGVHNEQFF.

The gene calls are TRBV11-2 and TRBJ2-3, with a weak D call TRBD2 (5 bases). Germline V CDR1 and CDR2: SGHAT, FQNNGV. There are 16 residues in the CDR3. V lost 5 bases to trimming and J lost 0 bases, with 15 bases between them. This chain's CDR3 is CASSDRVSASTDTQYF. The CDR3 DNA reads TGTGCCAGCAGCGATAGAGTTAGCGCGAGCACAGATACGCAGTATTTT.

The V and J genes are TRBV7-8 and TRBJ1-1, with D perhaps matching TRBD1 (5 bases). The germline gives CDR1 SGHVS, CDR2 FQNEAQ. The CDR3 sequence is 18 residues long. V was trimmed by 4 bases and J by 0 bases, leaving 21 bases between them. The CDR3 bases are TGTGCCAGCAGCTCAGCCTCGGGGGGACTCGCGTTGAACACTGAAGCTTTCTTT. Its protein product is CASSSASGGLALNTEAFF.